These 29 T cell receptor beta chains originate from one sample sequenced in a study of human T cells and chemical hapten exposure. TCRdb used MiXCR to reprocess the RACE reads, holding one entry per CDR3 protein. The table includes 350,000 to 450,000 distinct CDR3 sequences, roughly 4.6% detected once. Described time point: pre-sensitization, week 0. As for treatment: therapeutic diphenylcyclopropenone sensitization with weekly scalp DPC. This specimen consisted of whole blood, obtained in connection with sensitization to the hapten diphenylcyclopropenone (DPC). These receptors were collected from a woman aged 45 to 65 with alopecia areata. Some clones in this sample may be carry-over from other donors' samples.

This clonotype was detected only a few times. The rearrangement uses TRBV29-1 and TRBJ2-7, with D possibly TRBD2 on 5 matching bases. The CDR3 runs 14 residues. Looked up from germline, CDR1 is SQVTM and CDR2 is ANQGSEA. The V end lost 3 bases, the J end lost 1 base, and 13 bases lay between the germline ends. CDR3 coding DNA: TGCAGCGTTGAGGAGGCCAACAGATCCTACGAGCAGTACTTC. Its protein is CSVEEANRSYEQYF.

The table lists this clonotype with many counts. This chain links TRBV6-2 or TRBV6-3 with TRBJ2-6; D unclear. The CDR3 spans 16 residues. V lost 0 bases, J lost 2 bases, and 8 bases lay in between. CDR1 is MNHEY and CDR2 is SVGEGT in the germline V gene. The CDR3 DNA is TGTGCCAGCAGTTACTCATCTGGGGCTGGGGCCAACGTCCTGACTTTC. This gives the protein CASSYSSGAGANVLTF.

This clonotype was seen a few times. This chain uses TRBV12-3 or TRBV12-4 with TRBJ1-1; 9 nucleotides align to TRBD1. The CDR3 runs 13 residues. The V and J ends lost 6 bases and 11 bases, in that order; junction bases with no gene match: 10. The CDR3 nucleotides are TGTGCCAGCAGGGAACGACAGGGGGTGGAGGCTTTCTTT. It specifies CASRERQGVEAFF.

The rearrangement links TRBV3-1 to TRBJ1-1, with 9 bases matching TRBD1. The germline gives CDR1 LGHDT, CDR2 YNNKEL (reference sequence). The CDR3 totals 17 residues. V shed 3 bases, J shed 1 base, and the junction held 9 bases outside the gene matches. The CDR3 DNA sequence: TGTGCCAGCAGCCACACGACAGGGGGACTTCAGAACACTGAAGCTTTCTTT. It specifies CASSHTTGGLQNTEAFF.

This clonotype has a count of ten or more. The J gene is TRBJ2-1, the V gene TRBV28; D is undetermined. This CDR3 has 12 amino acids. Germline assignment: CDR1 MDHEN and CDR2 SYDVKM. V was cut by 1 base and J by 10 bases, with 8 bases left in between. CDR3: CASSLLGWEQFF. CDR3 DNA sequence: TGTGCCAGCAGTTTATTGGGCTGGGAGCAGTTCTTC.

The table lists this clonotype with many counts. The chain employs TRBV10-2 and TRBJ2-2, with TRBD2 matching 10 bases. Losses at the gene ends were 0 bases for V and 5 bases for J; bases not matched to a gene: 3. The CDR3 has 16 residues. Germline V gene lookup returns CDR1 WSHSY and CDR2 SAAADI. CDR3 nucleotides: TGCGCCAGCAGTGAGTCCAGCGGGAGGGGTACCGGGGAGCTGTTTTTT. It is translated as CASSESSGRGTGELFF.

This clonotype was seen at least ten times. This chain joins TRBV29-1 and TRBJ2-5; TRBD1 aligns across 9 bases. The CDR3 has 13 amino acids. CDR1 SQVTM and CDR2 ANQGSEA come from the germline V gene. The V and J ends lost 7 bases and 4 bases, in that order; junction bases with no gene match: 7. The CDR3 nucleotides read TGCAGCGCCGGGACAGGGTCGGCAGAGACCCAGTACTTC. Translation gives CSAGTGSAETQYF.

This clonotype was counted only a few times. The CDR3 coding sequence is TGTGCCAGCAGTTACCGGCGGGAGTGGAAGACCCAGTACTTC. Protein sequence: CASSYRREWKTQYF. The chain has TRBV6-5 and TRBJ2-5; the match to TRBD2 covers 7 bases. Germline trimming cut 2 bases from V and 6 bases from J; bases unmatched to any gene: 6. Germline CDR1 and CDR2: MNHEY and SVGAGI. The CDR3 has 14 amino acids.

This clonotype came up many times. The chain employs TRBV12-3 or TRBV12-4 and TRBJ1-2; TRBD1 agrees at 8 bases. With V trimmed by 4 bases and J by 7 bases, 8 bases remained unmatched. CDR3 size: 14 residues. CDR3 coding DNA: TGTGCCAGCAGTTACGCAGGGGGCGCCCGTGGCTACACCTTC. Its protein product is CASSYAGGARGYTF.

There are many counts of this clonotype. The chain uses TRBV9 and TRBJ2-3; D might be TRBD2 (6 bases). Trimming stripped 0 bases from V and 2 bases from J, with 10 bases between. The CDR3 runs 15 residues. The germline V gene has CDR1 SGDLS and CDR2 YYNGEE. The CDR3 DNA reads TGTGCCAGCAGCGTAGGTACTAGCAACACAGATACGCAGTATTTT. This encodes CASSVGTSNTDTQYF.

This clonotype was observed a few times. V and J are TRBV12-3 or TRBV12-4 and TRBJ1-2, with 8 positions matching TRBD1. V shed 6 bases and J 7 bases; nucleotides not matched to a gene: 13. The CDR3 loop spans 15 amino acids. The CDR3 loop reads CASRQVGQGGSGYTF. The CDR3 DNA reads as TGTGCCAGCAGGCAAGTCGGACAGGGCGGCTCTGGCTACACCTTC.

V usage is TRBV27 and J usage is TRBJ2-3; D not certain. Between the trimmed V and J ends, which lost 5 bases and 5 bases, there was a span of 11 bases. The CDR3 has 13 amino acids. The germline gives CDR1 MNHEY, CDR2 SMNVEV (reference sequence). The CDR3 region is CASSRLARDTQYF. CDR3 DNA sequence: TGTGCCAGCAGTAGACTCGCGAGAGATACGCAGTATTTT.

This clonotype occurred a few times. The V call is TRBV29-1, the J call TRBJ2-3; the D is unclear. Germline CDR1 and CDR2: SQVTM and ANQGSEA. The V gene lost 7 bases and the J gene lost 2 bases, with 13 bases spanning the gap. This CDR3 region has 13 residues. This CDR3 is CSGLQVTTDTQYF. The CDR3 coding sequence is TGCAGCGGGCTCCAGGTAACCACAGATACGCAGTATTTT.

The table lists this clonotype with many counts. The chain uses TRBV20-1 and TRBJ2-1, with a tentative D call TRBD2 (6 bases). V lost 0 bases to trimming and J lost 7 bases, with 10 bases between them. The CDR3 is 13 amino acids. In germline, CDR1 is DFQATT, CDR2 SNEGSKA (reference sequence). The CDR3 DNA follows: TGCAGTGCTAGAGAACTAGCCCTTAATGAGCAGTTCTTC. It translates to CSARELALNEQFF.

This clonotype was counted a few times. CDR3 in amino acids: CASSLTGTDLSFITEAFF. CDR3 coding DNA: TGTGCCAGCAGCTTGACAGGGACGGATTTGAGCTTTATTACTGAAGCTTTCTTT. V gene TRBV5-5 combines with J gene TRBJ1-1, with D possibly TRBD1 on 6 matching bases. Deletions cut 1 base from V and 5 bases from J, with 24 bases between. The CDR3 length is 18 residues. Germline lookup yields CDR1 SGHKS and CDR2 YYEKEE (reference sequence).

Ten or more counts support this clonotype. The chain employs TRBV7-2 and TRBJ2-1; TRBD2 matches at 11 bases. This CDR3 contains 15 residues. CDR1 is SGHTA and CDR2 is FQGNSA in the germline V gene. J lost 7 bases, V lost 4 bases, and 6 bases had no gene match. CDR3: CASSSLAGGKNEQFF. The CDR3 nucleotides read TGTGCCAGCAGCTCCCTAGCGGGAGGTAAAAATGAGCAGTTCTTC.

This clonotype came up a few times. The gene calls are TRBV11-3 and TRBJ2-7, with D possibly matching TRBD1 (6 bases). Germline CDR1 SGHNT, CDR2 YENEEA. The ends were cut back, 1 base at V and 5 bases at J, with 9 bases in the middle. CDR3 length equals 13 residues. The CDR3 DNA is TGTGCCAGCAGCTTAGGGGGGCAGGACGAGCAGTACTTC. Its translation is CASSLGGQDEQYF.

This clonotype has only a few counts. V is TRBV5-1 and J is TRBJ1-1, with D perhaps TRBD1 (6 bases). The germline gives CDR1 SGHRS, CDR2 YFSETQ. This CDR3 is 15 amino acids long. Trimming cost V 0 bases and J 5 bases, with 14 bases left between them. CDR3 in DNA: TGCGCCAGCAGCTTGGATCCGGGGGCGAGTACTGAAGCTTTCTTT. Protein product: CASSLDPGASTEAFF. The full variable domain, with the rest looked up from reference TRBV5-1 and TRBJ1-1, is KAGVTQTPRYLIKTRGQQVTLSCSPISGHRSVSWYQQTPGQGLQFLFEYFSETQRNKGNFPGRFSGRQFSNSRSEMNVSTLELGDSALYLCASSLDPGASTEAFFGQGTRLTVV.

This clonotype was detected only a few times. J is TRBJ2-7 and V is TRBV5-1; unclear D gene. Trimming stripped 3 bases from V and 7 bases from J, with 14 bases between. CDR3 length: 13 amino acids. Looked up from germline, CDR1 is SGHRS and CDR2 is YFSETQ. CDR3 coding DNA: TGCGCCAGCAGCTCCCGAGCGCCCAGGGAGCAGTACTTC. Translating gives CASSSRAPREQYF.

A single count supports this clonotype. A read error may produce the germline difference seen at one junction end. The chain joins TRBV5-1 to TRBJ1-1; D unclear. Germline V gene lookup returns CDR1 SGHRS and CDR2 YFSETQ. This CDR3 contains 13 residues. The CDR3 protein is CASRVEMNTETFF. Here the CDR3 DNA reads TGCGCCAGCAGGGTAGAAATGAACACTGAAACTTTCTTT.

This clonotype occurred many times. The J gene is TRBJ2-1, the V gene TRBV6-5; TRBD2 agrees at 9 bases. V lost 5 bases and J lost 3; bases outside the gene matches: 5. The germline CDR1 and CDR2 sequences are MNHEY and SVGAGI. This CDR3 contains 15 residues. The DNA of the CDR3 is TGTGCCAGCAGTCTAGCGGGGCCCTTCTACAATGAGCAGTTCTTC. This encodes CASSLAGPFYNEQFF.

This clonotype was detected a few times. CDR3 coding DNA: TGTGCCAGCAGTTACTCCAGGGTGGAAAAACTGTTTTTT. Translation gives CASSYSRVEKLFF. The gene calls are TRBV6-2 or TRBV6-3 and TRBJ1-4; a possible D gene is TRBD1 (5 bases). Trimming removed 0 bases at V and 8 bases at J, with 7 bases between. There are 13 residues in the CDR3. Germline V lookup: CDR1 MNHEY, CDR2 SVGEGT.

At least ten counts were recorded for this clonotype. The V gene is TRBV3-1, the J gene TRBJ2-1; a possible D gene is TRBD2 (5 bases). The ends were cut back, 0 bases at V and 4 bases at J, with 13 bases in the middle. The CDR3 is 16 amino acids. Germline CDR1 LGHDT, CDR2 YNNKEL (reference sequence). CDR3 residues: CASSQEPRGAYNEQFF. For the CDR3, the DNA is TGTGCCAGCAGCCAAGAGCCCCGGGGTGCTTACAATGAGCAGTTCTTC.

Only a few counts were recorded for this clonotype. V is TRBV6-5 and J is TRBJ1-4; D is perhaps TRBD1 (5 bases). Between the trimmed V and J ends, which lost 6 bases and 6 bases, there was a span of 14 bases. The CDR3 contains 14 residues. CDR1 and CDR2 from the germline V gene are MNHEY and SVGAGI. For the CDR3, the DNA is TGTGCCAGCAGGCCCGGGACGCACTATGAAAAACTGTTTTTT. Translation gives CASRPGTHYEKLFF.

The sample holds many counts of this clonotype. The rearrangement links TRBV4-3 to TRBJ2-1; 14 bases line up with TRBD2. This CDR3 spans 16 amino acids. The germline gives CDR1 LGHNA, CDR2 YSLEER. After removal of 1 base from V and 8 bases from J, the junction contained 4 bases not matched to a gene. The CDR3 DNA reads TGCGCCAGCAGCCAAGTGGGGACTAGCGGGAGCGATGAGCAGTTCTTC. It encodes CASSQVGTSGSDEQFF.

Only a few counts were recorded for this clonotype. The rearrangement uses TRBV6-5 and TRBJ1-1; D uncertain. V shed 0 bases and J shed 4 bases, with 6 bases lying between them. This CDR3 has 13 amino acids. Looked up from germline, CDR1 is MNHEY and CDR2 is SVGAGI. CDR3: CASSYSLSTEAFF. CDR3 nucleotide sequence: TGTGCCAGCAGTTACTCACTGTCCACTGAAGCTTTCTTT.

In its sample, this clonotype was seen many times. The chain has TRBV7-7 and TRBJ1-5; D might be TRBD1 (6 bases). CDR1 and CDR2 (germline): SSHAT, FNYEAQ (reference sequence). CDR3 size: 14 residues. V lost 7 bases and J lost 3, with 13 bases in between. The CDR3 region is CASNPRQDNQPQHF. CDR3 DNA: TGTGCCAGCAACCCGAGACAGGACAATCAGCCCCAGCATTTT.

This clonotype was recorded many times. This chain links TRBV2 with TRBJ2-3; 7 bases match TRBD1. The J segment lost 4 bases and the V segment lost 5 bases, leaving 9 bases of the junction unmatched. Germline CDR1 is SNHLY and CDR2 is FYNNEI. The CDR3 is 15 residues long. This CDR3 reads CASSRIGGSSDTQYF. For the CDR3, the DNA is TGTGCCAGCAGTAGAATAGGGGGCAGTTCAGATACGCAGTATTTT.

To note about this clonotype: One end of the junction varies from germline; a read error may be responsible. The rearrangement links TRBV20-1 to TRBJ2-3, with TRBD2 identical over 8 bases. This CDR3 region has 15 residues. Germline lookup yields CDR1 DFQATT and CDR2 SNEGSKA (reference sequence). The CDR3 loop reads CSARVPGREADMQYF. CDR3 bases: TGCAGTGCTAGAGTCCCCGGGAGGGAGGCAGATATGCAGTATTTT.